These 9 T cell receptor beta chains came from one sample sequenced in a study of blood T cells in healthy people across ages. Sample-barcoded 5' priming and a J-beta primer mix drove a second PCR of roughly 7 to 11 cycles. TCRdb re-called the 5' RACE reads through MiXCR, storing one row per CDR3 protein. The sample lists roughly 1.4 million distinct CDR3 sequences, 59% occurring once. Sequenced input: blood. Source of these receptors: a man aged 18 to 29 in good health.

V is TRBV27 and J is TRBJ2-7, with D possibly matching TRBD1 (6 bases). The CDR3 runs 14 residues. V lost 5 bases, J lost 4 bases, and 15 bases lay in between. CDR1 and CDR2 from the germline V gene are MNHEY and SMNVEV (reference sequence). CDR3 bases: TGTGCCAGCAGTGAGACCCAGGGGAGTTACGAGCAGTACTTC. Its protein product is CASSETQGSYEQYF.

The rearrangement uses TRBV29-1 and TRBJ1-5; D is perhaps TRBD1 (6 bases). The germline gives CDR1 SQVTM, CDR2 ANQGSEA. The CDR3 extends over 14 amino acids. V was cut by 6 bases and J by 0 bases, with 12 bases left in between. CDR3 DNA sequence: TGCAGCGTCGGGACAAGTTATAGCAATCAGCCCCAGCATTTT. It translates to CSVGTSYSNQPQHF. Supplemented by reference TRBV29-1 and TRBJ1-5, the full variable domain reads SAVISQKPSRDICQRGTSLTIQCQVDSQVTMMFWYRQQPGQSLTLIATANQGSEATYESGFVIDKFPISRPNLTFSTLTVSNMSPEDSSIYLCSVGTSYSNQPQHFGDGTRLSIL.

The sample holds a few counts of this clonotype. The DNA of the CDR3 is TGTGCCAGCAGCTTAACAGCCGCCTGGGGGGAGCTGTTTTTT. Its translation is CASSLTAAWGELFF. The chain recombines TRBV11-2 with TRBJ2-2; D remains unclear. The germline CDR1 and CDR2 sequences are SGHAT and FQNNGV. This CDR3 contains 14 residues. Trimming took off 2 bases at V and 8 bases at J, with 12 bases between the two ends.

The chain couples TRBV20-1 to TRBJ2-7; the D gene is possibly TRBD2 (6 bases). This CDR3 contains 11 residues. Deletions cut 5 bases from V and 3 bases from J, with 8 bases between. Germline loops: CDR1 DFQATT, CDR2 SNEGSKA (reference sequence). The CDR3 bases are TGCAGTGCTGAGGACTACTACGAGCAGTACTTC. Translation gives CSAEDYYEQYF.

At least ten counts were recorded for this clonotype. The rearrangement uses TRBV20-1 and TRBJ2-7, with D tentatively TRBD1 (5 bases). The CDR3 loop spans 13 amino acids. Germline values: CDR1 DFQATT, CDR2 SNEGSKA (reference sequence). Trimming took off 7 bases at V and 2 bases at J, with 15 bases between the two ends. The CDR3 here is CSVQTQGAYEQYF. CDR3 coding DNA: TGCAGTGTCCAAACCCAAGGGGCCTACGAGCAGTACTTC.

A few counts support this clonotype. The genes are TRBV29-1 and TRBJ2-1; weak D call: TRBD2 (5 bases). Trimming shortened V by 4 bases and J by 3 bases, and 13 bases separated the two germline ends. Germline assignment: CDR1 SQVTM and CDR2 ANQGSEA. The CDR3 is made up of 14 amino acids. The CDR3 sequence is CSVGLAFDYNEQFF. CDR3 in DNA: TGCAGCGTTGGCCTAGCCTTTGACTACAATGAGCAGTTCTTC.

The V and J genes are TRBV4-3 and TRBJ2-3; TRBD1 matches 8 bases. CDR3 length equals 17 residues. The junction had 12 bases not matched to a gene; V was cut back by 4 bases and J by 3 bases. CDR1 is LGHNA, CDR2 YSLEER, per germline. The CDR3 coding sequence is TGCGCCAGCAGCCTTGAAATCGGACAGGGAGCGACAGATACGCAGTATTTT. This encodes CASSLEIGQGATDTQYF.

The chain recombines TRBV6-6 with TRBJ2-3; D is perhaps TRBD1 or TRBD2 (5 bases each). The ends were cut back, 0 bases at V and 4 bases at J, with 11 bases in the middle. The CDR3 consists of 15 residues. Germline V lookup: CDR1 MNHNY, CDR2 SVGAGI (reference sequence). The CDR3 sequence is CASSYSRGVADTQYF. In DNA, the CDR3 is TGTGCCAGCAGTTACTCGCGAGGGGTTGCAGATACGCAGTATTTT.

Worth noting for this clonotype: This may stem from a read error, because a much larger clone lies one nucleotide away. This chain connects TRBV6-4 to TRBJ2-7; TRBD1 agrees at 12 bases. The CDR3 runs to 15 residues. CDR1 is MRHNA, CDR2 SNTAGT, per germline. With 2 bases clipped from V and 7 bases from J, the junction kept 6 bases outside the gene matches. CDR3 loop: CASSDGTGGYNEQYF. The DNA for the CDR3 is TGTGCCAGCAGTGACGGGACAGGGGGCTACAATGAGCAGTACTTC.